One sample yielded the 25 T cell receptor beta chains listed below, sequenced in a study of blood T cell repertoires in COVID-19. Data came from immunoSEQ multiplex PCR; TCRdb stores just in-frame clones and leaves some out. The profile shows 150,000 to 200,000 clones, roughly 80% of them singletons. Sequencing was performed on peripheral blood. The origin of the receptors is a man aged 60-69 years with acute or convalescent COVID-19.

The V and J genes are TRBV5-1 and TRBJ2-3, with 7 bases that match TRBD1. Germline loops: CDR1 SGHRS, CDR2 YFSETQ. Trimming removed 0 bases from V and 2 bases from J; junction bases left unmatched: 3. The CDR3 length is 15 residues. The CDR3 DNA follows: TGCGCCAGCAGCTTGGCGGGACAGACCACAGATACGCAGTATTTT. Its translation: CASSLAGQTTDTQYF.

The chain's CDR3 is CASEAGGRINSPLHF. For the CDR3, the DNA is TGTGCCAGTGAAGCCGGGGGGCGCATTAATTCACCCCTCCACTTT. This rearrangement joins TRBV19 to TRBJ1-6, with a possible D match to TRBD1 (6 bases). CDR1 is LNHDA, CDR2 SQIVND, per germline (reference sequence). V lost 8 bases to trimming and J lost 6 bases, with 17 bases between them. This CDR3 spans 15 amino acids.

The J gene is TRBJ2-7, the V gene TRBV23-1; 10 bases map to TRBD2. TRBV23-1 is an open reading frame, and its role is uncertain. Losses at the gene ends were 6 bases for V and 5 bases for J; bases not matched to a gene: 7. The CDR3 runs to 14 residues. CDR3 loop: CASRTPSGRNEQYF. CDR3 sequence (DNA): TGCGCCAGCAGAACCCCTAGCGGGAGAAACGAGCAGTACTTC.

The chain joins TRBV9 to TRBJ2-7; TRBD2 aligns across 16 bases. V gave up 4 bases and J gave up 4 bases; unmatched junction bases: 2. This CDR3 spans 15 amino acids. CDR1 and CDR2 from the germline V gene are SGDLS and YYNGEE. CDR3 amino acids: CASSRGLAGGYEQYF. CDR3 nucleotides: TGTGCCAGCAGCAGGGGACTAGCGGGAGGGTACGAGCAGTACTTC.

V usage is TRBV6-6 and J usage is TRBJ1-4; 9 bases line up with TRBD1. J lost 6 bases, V lost 4 bases, and 6 bases had no gene match. Looked up from germline, CDR1 is MNHNY and CDR2 is SVGAGI (reference sequence). This CDR3 has 15 amino acids. Written as DNA, the CDR3 is TGTGCCAGCAGTTTTCCGGGACAGGGCGATGAAAAACTGTTTTTT. Its protein product is CASSFPGQGDEKLFF.

This clone was seen a handful of times. The V and J genes are TRBV27 and TRBJ1-2, with D perhaps matching TRBD1 (5 bases). There are 15 residues in the CDR3. Germline CDR1 and CDR2: MNHEY and SMNVEV (reference sequence). V was trimmed by 5 bases and J by 3 bases, leaving 16 bases between them. Here the CDR3 DNA reads TGTGCCAGCAGTATAAACAGGAATTTCCACTATGGCTACACCTTC. It is translated as CASSINRNFHYGYTF.

This chain links TRBV6-5 with TRBJ1-2, with D hard to call. Trimming left V 2 bases short and J 2 bases short, with 9 bases between. Germline CDR1 is MNHEY and CDR2 is SVGAGI. The length of the CDR3 is 14 residues. The CDR3: CASSYLRSNYGYTF. CDR3 coding DNA: TGTGCCAGCAGTTACCTGAGGTCGAACTATGGCTACACCTTC.

The genes are TRBV19 and TRBJ2-1; D remains ambiguous. This CDR3 has 13 residues. The V end was cut by 4 bases, the J end by 2 bases, with 6 bases between. The germline CDR1 and CDR2 sequences are LNHDA and SQIVND (reference sequence). DNA for the CDR3: TGTGCCAGTAGTACCCGGGCCTACAATGAGCAGTTCTTC. It codes for CASSTRAYNEQFF.

The V call is TRBV5-1, the J call TRBJ2-1, with 9 bases fitting TRBD2. CDR1 is SGHRS, CDR2 YFSETQ, per germline. Trimming removed 4 bases from V and 1 base from J; junction bases left unmatched: 3. CDR3 length: 15 amino acids. The CDR3 DNA reads TGCGCCAGCAGCCCTAGCGGGGATTCCTACAATGAGCAGTTCTTC. It yields the protein CASSPSGDSYNEQFF.

The gene calls are TRBV3-1 (or the pseudogene TRBV3-2) and TRBJ1-2; a weak D match, TRBD1 (5 bases). This CDR3 is built from 13 residues. Germline V lookup: CDR1 LGHDT, CDR2 YNNKEL (reference sequence). Trimming shortened V by 4 bases and J by 1 base, and 7 bases separated the two germline ends. This chain's CDR3 is CASSPRVNYGYTF. The CDR3 region has the DNA TGTGCCAGCAGCCCCAGGGTTAACTATGGCTACACCTTC.

The V and J genes are TRBV2 and TRBJ2-3; no definite D call. Deletions cut 4 bases from V and 0 bases from J, with 8 bases between. CDR1 and CDR2 from the germline V gene are SNHLY and FYNNEI. The CDR3 is made up of 14 amino acids. The CDR3, as DNA: TGTGCCAGCAGTGGTAGCCTTAGCACAGATACGCAGTATTTT. It codes for CASSGSLSTDTQYF.

This clone has just a few counts. The chain carries TRBV10-3 and TRBJ1-3, with D hard to call. This CDR3 has 15 residues. CDR1 ENHRY and CDR2 SYGVKD come from the germline V gene. V was pared by 0 bases and J by 2 bases, with 8 bases between. CDR3 in amino acids: CAISESGVTGNTIYF. The CDR3 nucleotides read TGTGCCATCAGTGAGTCCGGGGTAACTGGAAACACCATATATTTT.

The count of this clone is one. This rearrangement joins TRBV19 to TRBJ1-1; D is ambiguous. Trimming took 6 bases from V and 3 from J, leaving 23 bases between them. Germline V CDR1 and CDR2: LNHDA, SQIVND (reference sequence). The CDR3 runs to 17 residues. The DNA of the CDR3 is TGTGCCAGTAGGATCCCGCGGGTCAGTGGAGGGCACACTGAAGCTTTCTTT. This translates into CASRIPRVSGGHTEAFF.

This rearrangement joins TRBV10-3 to TRBJ2-1, with 7 nucleotides matching TRBD2. Germline trimming cut 8 bases from V and 6 bases from J; bases unmatched to any gene: 4. This CDR3 has 12 residues. Germline CDR1 is ENHRY and CDR2 is SYGVKD. The CDR3 reads CAIGEGFNEQFF. The CDR3 nucleotides are TGTGCCATCGGGGAGGGATTCAATGAGCAGTTCTTC.

V usage is TRBV5-1 and J usage is TRBJ2-2; TRBD2 agrees at 10 bases. The V gene's germline CDR1 is SGHRS and CDR2 YFSETQ. CDR3 length: 17 amino acids. Germline trimming cut 4 bases from V and 4 bases from J; bases unmatched to any gene: 10. CDR3 DNA sequence: TGCGCCAGCAGCCCCCTGGGGCTAGCGGGAGCCACCGGGGAGCTGTTTTTT. It specifies CASSPLGLAGATGELFF.

This clone has just one count. This rearrangement joins TRBV24-1 to TRBJ2-7, with a possible D match to TRBD1 (5 bases). V was cut by 3 bases and J by 0 bases, with 5 bases left in between. CDR1 and CDR2 from the germline V gene are KGHDR and SFDVKD. CDR3 length: 13 amino acids. The CDR3 nucleotides read TGTGCCACCAGTGATGGGGCCTCCTACGAGCAGTACTTC. It specifies CATSDGASYEQYF.

This chain connects TRBV7-9 to TRBJ2-7; D is perhaps TRBD1 (5 bases). CDR3 length: 16 residues. CDR1 SEHNR and CDR2 FQNEAQ come from the germline V gene (reference sequence). Trimming shortened V by 5 bases and J by 0 bases, and 17 bases separated the two germline ends. The CDR3 sequence is CASSPTPGIVSYEQYF. The CDR3 bases are TGTGCCAGCAGCCCTACCCCAGGGATTGTCTCCTACGAGCAGTACTTC.

This chain connects TRBV7-3 to TRBJ2-3, with TRBD2 as a possible D gene (5 bases). Germline V gives CDR1 SGHTA, CDR2 FQGTGA. The CDR3 covers 17 residues. The V gene lost 1 base and the J gene lost 7 bases, with 21 bases spanning the gap. CDR3 sequence: CASSLIPDSRGGNTQYF. CDR3 DNA: TGTGCCAGCAGCTTAATTCCGGACTCCCGGGGTGGGAATACGCAGTATTTT.

This chain uses TRBV19 with TRBJ2-3, with a weak D call TRBD1 (6 bases). Germline V gives CDR1 LNHDA, CDR2 SQIVND (reference sequence). CDR3 size: 15 residues. The V end was cut by 3 bases, the J end by 4 bases, with 14 bases between. DNA of the CDR3: TGTGCCAGTAGTATGATTTACAGGGTCGCAGATACGCAGTATTTT. This sequence encodes CASSMIYRVADTQYF.

The sample holds a few counts of this clone. The V gene is TRBV4-2, the J gene TRBJ2-1; 15 nucleotides agree with TRBD2. CDR1 LGHNA and CDR2 YNFKEQ come from the germline V gene. V lost 4 bases, J lost 0 bases, and 4 bases stayed unmatched. CDR3 length: 18 residues. The CDR3 spells CASSPGLAGGSSYNEQFF. CDR3 coding DNA: TGTGCCAGCAGCCCCGGACTAGCGGGAGGGAGCTCCTACAATGAGCAGTTCTTC.

The V gene is TRBV2, the J gene TRBJ2-5; the match to TRBD2 covers 8 bases. The junction had 4 bases not matched to a gene; V was cut back by 5 bases and J by 2 bases. Germline CDR1 SNHLY, CDR2 FYNNEI. The CDR3 extends over 14 amino acids. Here the CDR3 DNA reads TGTGCCAGCAGTCGGGGGGGTGATCAAGAGACCCAGTACTTC. It specifies CASSRGGDQETQYF. The whole variable domain, filled in from reference TRBV2 and TRBJ2-5, reads EPEVTQTPSHQVTQMGQEVILRCVPISNHLYFYWYRQILGQKVEFLVSFYNNEISEKSEIFDDQFSVERPDGSNFTLKIRSTKLEDSAMYFCASSRGGDQETQYFGPGTRLLVL.

V and J are TRBV11-2 and TRBJ2-7, with TRBD2 matching over 8 bases. The V segment lost 5 bases and the J segment 6 bases; nucleotides outside the gene matches: 9. Looked up from germline, CDR1 is SGHAT and CDR2 is FQNNGV. The CDR3 runs 14 residues. The CDR3 DNA reads TGTGCCAGCAGCGCGGGAGGATCAGGACGCGAGCAGTACTTC. Its protein is CASSAGGSGREQYF.

This clone showed up just a few times. The chain has TRBV9 and TRBJ2-7; the match to TRBD2 covers 16 bases. The CDR3 sequence is 15 residues long. From germline, CDR1 is SGDLS and CDR2 YYNGEE. The V gene end was trimmed by 3 bases and the J gene end by 7 bases; junction bases not matched to a gene: 4. The CDR3: CASSEGLAGGGEQYF. The CDR3 DNA reads as TGTGCCAGCAGCGAGGGACTAGCGGGAGGGGGAGAGCAGTACTTC.

The rearrangement joins TRBV3-1 (or the pseudogene TRBV3-2) to TRBJ2-7; 9 nucleotides align to TRBD1. Germline CDR1 is LGHDT and CDR2 is YNNKEL (reference sequence). With 4 bases clipped from V and 4 bases from J, the junction kept 5 bases outside the gene matches. The CDR3 extends over 14 amino acids. CDR3 sequence: CASSPGQGRYEQYF. CDR3 DNA: TGTGCCAGCAGCCCGGGACAGGGCCGGTACGAGCAGTACTTC.

The gene calls are TRBV2 and TRBJ2-7; 14 bases map to TRBD2. Germline V gives CDR1 SNHLY, CDR2 FYNNEI. After removal of 6 bases from V and 4 bases from J, the junction contained 2 bases not matched to a gene. This CDR3 comprises 14 residues. CDR3 protein: CASRGTSGGYEQYF. For the CDR3, the DNA is TGTGCCAGCAGGGGGACTAGCGGGGGTTACGAGCAGTACTTC.